The clone carrying this T cell receptor beta chain was recorded a few times. What it binds is unknown. Both 60 Vbeta primers and 13 Jbeta primers went into the PCR. The protocol was immunoSEQ multiplex PCR, while the TCRdb copy is restricted to in-frame clones and leaves out a portion. The sample lists around 200,000 clones; approximately 85% were seen once. This sample was taken from a study of cytomegalovirus exposure and HLA in healthy donors. General study findings and limits: Apart from CMV serostatus, no immune exposure information was available.

The CDR3 runs to 12 residues. Looked up from germline, CDR1 is MNHEY and CDR2 is SVGAGI. Trimming left V 5 bases short and J 2 bases short, with 6 bases between. The sample comprised PBMCs. This receptor was obtained from a woman aged 40 to 50 in good health and CMV-seronegative. The V gene is TRBV6-5, the J gene TRBJ1-2; D uncertain. CDR3: CASSENNYGYTF. In DNA, the CDR3 is TGTGCCAGCAGTGAGAACAACTATGGCTACACCTTC.